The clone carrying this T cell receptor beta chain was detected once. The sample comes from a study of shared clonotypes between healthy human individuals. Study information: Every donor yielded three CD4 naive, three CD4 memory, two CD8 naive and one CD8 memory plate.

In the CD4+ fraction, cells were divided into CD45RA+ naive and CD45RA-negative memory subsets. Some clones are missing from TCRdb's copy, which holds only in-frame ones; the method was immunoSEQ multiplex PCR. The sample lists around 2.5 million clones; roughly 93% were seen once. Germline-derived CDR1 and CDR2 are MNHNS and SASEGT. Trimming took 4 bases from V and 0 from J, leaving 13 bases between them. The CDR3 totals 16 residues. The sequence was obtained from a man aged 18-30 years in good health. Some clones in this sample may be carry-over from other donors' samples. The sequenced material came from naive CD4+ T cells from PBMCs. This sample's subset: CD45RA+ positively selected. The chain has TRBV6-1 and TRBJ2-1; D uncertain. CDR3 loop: CASSGARSNSYNEQFF. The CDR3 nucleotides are TGTGCCAGCAGTGGGGCTAGATCGAACTCCTACAATGAGCAGTTCTTC.